This T cell receptor (beta chain) emerged from a study of T cells in women clearing cervical HPV infection. Clones were sequenced by immunoSEQ multiplex PCR, and TCRdb holds only the in-frame ones, with some missing. The sample holds approximately 34,000 clones. For this clone: The read halts 3 residues ahead of the CDR3 end, with the missing end drawn from the germline J gene.

The CDR3 sequence is 15 residues long. The germline gives CDR1 SGHDT, CDR2 YYEEEE. The sequence was obtained from a woman between 18 and 70 years old with a cervical HPV16 infection that either progressed to CIN3+ or cleared (not recorded which). The rearrangement joins TRBV5-6 to TRBJ2-2; TRBD1 might be the D (5 bases). The sample consisted of blood buffy coat. Incomplete CDR3 DNA: TGTGCCAGCAGCTTCCTTCAGGGAATCGATAAAAAG. Translating it yields CASSFLQGIDKK. The full-length CDR3 reads as CASSFLQGIDKKLFF.